This T cell receptor beta chain was documented in a study of control samples from healthy donors and cancer patients. Sequencing was performed with immunoSEQ multiplex PCR; in TCRdb, only in-frame clones are kept and a portion is missing. The data show 90,000 to 150,000 clones, roughly nine tenths seen once. Sequencing input: blood. The TCR originated in a woman aged 18-30 years in good health.

The CDR3 region has the DNA TGCAGTGCTAGTTTAGGACGTAGCAATCAGCCCCAGCATTTT. Protein: CSASLGRSNQPQHF. The rearrangement uses TRBV20-1 and TRBJ1-5; D remains unclear. Germline CDR1 reads DFQATT; CDR2 reads SNEGSKA (reference sequence). The CDR3 has 14 residues. V lost 3 bases and J lost 0, with 9 bases in between.